A selection of T cell receptor beta chains follows, all from one sample in a study of T-cell reconstitution after alpha-beta-depleted transplantation in children. TCRdb reprocessed the PCR reads with MiXCR, giving one entry per CDR3 protein. The table shows about a million distinct CDR3 sequences, with 25% to 35% occurring only once. This specimen consisted of PBMCs, mostly from graft donor cells, obtained 360 days after TCRalphabeta/CD19-depleted stem cell transplant. The receptors stem from a boy younger than two who had a stem cell transplant for SCID, so the T cells may come from the graft donor. Both conserved end residues are part of each CDR3. The D gene is left open where the match is weak. Some rows mark clone size as missing; the rest say once, few, many or name a class of expanded clone.

NA,TRBV18,TRBJ1-1,14,NA,TGTGCCAGCCAGAGCGCGGGAACACCCACTGAAGCTTTCTTT,CASQSAGTPTEAFF
once,TRBV4-3,TRBJ2-6,19,NA,TGCGCCAGCAGCCAAGACCACATACCCTCACACTCTGGGGCCAACGTCCTGACTTTC,CASSQDHIPSHSGANVLTF
few,TRBV20-1,TRBJ2-2,14,NA,TGCAGTGCTAGAATCTTAGGGAGCACCGGGGAGCTGTTTTTT,CSARILGSTGELFF
once,TRBV3-1,TRBJ2-1,18,NA,TGTGCCAGCAGCCAAGGGGGGGGGCCTCTCAGCTCCTACAATGAGCAGTTCTTC,CASSQGGGPLSSYNEQFF
few,TRBV3-1,TRBJ2-7,15,NA,TGTGCCAGCAGCACCAGGACACGAATCTCCTACGAGCAGTACTTC,CASSTRTRISYEQYF
few,TRBV20-1,TRBJ2-3,14,TRBD2,TGCAGTGAGGCCGGCGGGGGGGTCACAGATACGCAGTATTTT,CSEAGGGVTDTQYF
NA,TRBV2,TRBJ2-1,12,TRBD1,TGTGCCAGCAGGGCGACAGGGTATGAGCAGTTCTTC,CASRATGYEQFF
NA,TRBV20-1,TRBJ2-3,13,NA,TGCTGTGCCCCAGCGGGTATCGGCGATACGCAGTATTTT,CCAPAGIGDTQYF
NA,TRBV9,TRBJ2-3,18,TRBD2,TGTGCCAGCAGCGTCGGGGGGTTACACCACACTAGCACAGATACGCAGTATTTT,CASSVGGLHHTSTDTQYF
NA,TRBV29-1,TRBJ2-1,14,NA,TGCAGCGTTGGGCTAGTAGATTTGGGGGTTGAGCAGTTCTTC,CSVGLVDLGVEQFF
NA,TRBV10-2,TRBJ2-1,16,TRBD2,TGCGCCAGCAGTGAGAACCGACTAGCGGCAGGGAATGAGCAGTTCTTC,CASSENRLAAGNEQFF
NA,TRBV20-1,TRBJ2-3,12,NA,TGCAGTGCTAGTTTAGTCACAGATACGCAGTATTTT,CSASLVTDTQYF
NA,TRBV5-1,TRBJ2-3,15,NA,TGCGCCAGCAGCTTGGGTCTGGGGGTCACAGATACGCAGTATTTT,CASSLGLGVTDTQYF
NA,TRBV29-1,TRBJ2-3,15,TRBD2,TGCAGCGTTGGGAGGACTAGCGGGGGCGCAGATACGCAGTATTTT,CSVGRTSGGADTQYF
NA,TRBV7-9,TRBJ2-7,13,TRBD1,TGTGCCAGCGGACAGGTACCCTCCTACGAGCAGTACTTC,CASGQVPSYEQYF
few,TRBV29-1,TRBJ1-2,11,NA,TGCAGCTATCTGACGAACTATGGCTACACCTTC,CSYLTNYGYTF
few,TRBV6-1,TRBJ1-1,14,NA,TGTGCCAGCAGGCTGGGGCGGAAGCGCACTGAAGCTTTCTTT,CASRLGRKRTEAFF
few,TRBV15,TRBJ2-5,15,NA,TGTGCCACCAGCAGAGATGTGGGCAGCCAAGAGACCCAGTACTTC,CATSRDVGSQETQYF
few,TRBV15,TRBJ2-1,13,TRBD1,TGTGCCACCGGGACAGACCCTTACGATGAGCAGTTCTTC,CATGTDPYDEQFF
NA,TRBV5-1,TRBJ1-3,16,TRBD1,TGCGCCAGCAGCTCGGGACAGGGTCAGTCTGGAAACACCATATATTTT,CASSSGQGQSGNTIYF
NA,TRBV5-1,TRBJ1-3,14,NA,TGCGCCAGCAGCTCCCGGGCAGCCAGTGACACCATATATTTT,CASSSRAASDTIYF
NA,TRBV10-3,TRBJ2-3,14,TRBD1,TGTGCCATCCGACAGGGGGCTAGCACAGATACGCAGTATTTT,CAIRQGASTDTQYF